This passage covers 16 T cell receptor beta chains from one sample sequenced in a study of blood T cell repertoires in COVID-19. Data came from immunoSEQ multiplex PCR; TCRdb stores just in-frame clones and leaves some out. The top ten clones hold about 4.3% of a sample with around 260,000 clones, roughly 83% of them seen once. Specimen: peripheral blood. These receptors originate from a man between 60 and 75 years old who had recovered from COVID-19.

The gene calls are TRBV4-1 and TRBJ1-2, with a possible D match to TRBD1 (6 bases). CDR1 and CDR2 (germline): MGHRA, YSYEKL. The germline V and J ends were trimmed by 3 bases and 2 bases, with 10 bases remaining between them. The length of the CDR3 is 14 residues. The CDR3 reads CASSQFGQNYGYTF. CDR3 DNA: TGCGCCAGCAGCCAGTTTGGACAGAACTATGGCTACACCTTC.

The J gene is TRBJ2-1, the V gene TRBV5-1; perhaps TRBD2 as D (6 bases). Germline V gene lookup returns CDR1 SGHRS and CDR2 YFSETQ. Trimming stripped 1 base from V and 0 bases from J, with 11 bases between. This CDR3 is built from 16 residues. The CDR3 reads CASSLLMGGSYNEQFF. CDR3 nucleotide sequence: TGCGCCAGCAGCTTGCTAATGGGAGGCTCCTACAATGAGCAGTTCTTC.

This chain links TRBV14 with TRBJ2-7, with 7 positions matching TRBD2. The CDR3 has 17 residues. V was pared by 4 bases and J by 6 bases, with 18 bases of the junction left unmatched. The germline CDR1 and CDR2 sequences are SGHDN and FVKESK. Written as DNA, the CDR3 is TGTGCCAGCAGCCCTCACCTCGGGGCGGGAGCGGCTCGCGAGCAGTACTTC. It yields the protein CASSPHLGAGAAREQYF.

The gene calls are TRBV14 and TRBJ2-7, with a weak D call TRBD2 (6 bases). CDR1 is SGHDN, CDR2 FVKESK, per germline. The V gene lost 4 bases and the J gene lost 0 bases, with 22 bases spanning the gap. The CDR3 is 18 amino acids. CDR3 loop: CASSPFSGGGGTSYEQYF. The CDR3 DNA reads as TGTGCCAGCAGCCCCTTCTCCGGGGGAGGCGGAACCTCCTACGAGCAGTACTTC.

V and J are TRBV9 and TRBJ2-1, with TRBD2 as a possible D gene (6 bases). V lost 3 bases, J lost 2 bases, and 12 bases lay in between. Germline assignment: CDR1 SGDLS and CDR2 YYNGEE. There are 15 residues in the CDR3. In nucleotides, the CDR3 is TGTGCCAGCAGCGGGCTAGCGTCCACCTACAATGAGCAGTTCTTC. This sequence encodes CASSGLASTYNEQFF.

The chain employs TRBV7-9 and TRBJ2-5; 9 positions match TRBD2. The V gene's germline CDR1 is SEHNR and CDR2 FQNEAQ (reference sequence). The junction had 13 bases not matched to a gene; V was cut back by 10 bases and J by 4 bases. This CDR3 region has 15 residues. This CDR3 reads CAIHGGSGGIETQYF. The DNA for the CDR3 is TGTGCCATCCACGGGGGTAGCGGGGGAATAGAGACCCAGTACTTC.

The V and J genes are TRBV19 and TRBJ1-2; tentative D call: TRBD1 (6 bases). V lost 9 bases and J 6 bases, leaving 20 bases between the germline ends. The CDR3 runs to 14 residues. The germline CDR1 and CDR2 sequences are LNHDA and SQIVND (reference sequence). The chain's CDR3 is CASRKQGSIDGYTF. CDR3 coding DNA: TGTGCCAGCAGGAAACAGGGTTCCATAGATGGCTACACCTTC.

The CDR3 region is CASSRDRGETQYF. CDR3 DNA: TGTGCCAGCAGCCGGGACAGGGGGGAGACCCAGTACTTC. The chain employs TRBV7-9 and TRBJ2-5; TRBD1 agrees at 11 bases. There are 13 residues in the CDR3. In germline, CDR1 is SEHNR, CDR2 FQNEAQ (reference sequence). Unmatched junction bases numbered 1, after V lost 5 bases and J lost 5 bases.

The CDR3 DNA is TGCAGTGCGTCCGGACAGCATACGCAGTATTTT. This codes for CSASGQHTQYF. The chain couples TRBV20-1 to TRBJ2-3, with D perhaps TRBD1 (6 bases). CDR3 size: 11 residues. The germline V gene has CDR1 DFQATT and CDR2 SNEGSKA (reference sequence). Trimming took 6 bases from V and 7 from J, leaving 11 bases between them.

This clone was counted only a few times. The V gene is TRBV6-1, the J gene TRBJ2-7, with 9 bases fitting TRBD2. The CDR3 is 16 residues long. The V and J ends lost 2 bases and 6 bases, in that order; junction bases with no gene match: 11. The germline V gene encodes CDR1 MNHNS and CDR2 SASEGT. The CDR3 protein is CASSERALGTSFEQYF. The DNA for the CDR3 is TGTGCCAGCAGTGAAAGGGCGCTCGGGACTAGCTTCGAGCAGTACTTC.

The V gene is TRBV11-2, the J gene TRBJ1-2, with D maybe TRBD1 (6 bases). V was cut by 4 bases and J by 6 bases, with 15 bases left in between. The length of the CDR3 is 14 residues. CDR1 is SGHAT, CDR2 FQNNGV, per germline. The CDR3 bases are TGTGCCAGCAGCTGCGACGAGCCAGGGGATGGCTACACCTTC. Residues: CASSCDEPGDGYTF.

The chain links TRBV25-1 to TRBJ2-2; perhaps TRBD2 as D (6 bases). Germline V gene data show CDR1 as MGHDK and CDR2 as SYGVNS. Trimming left V 6 bases short and J 4 bases short, with 15 bases between. This CDR3 comprises 15 residues. Here the CDR3 DNA reads TGTGCCAGCAGGGCACCGGGACTCCCCACCGGGGAGCTGTTTTTT. This gives the protein CASRAPGLPTGELFF.

The chain employs TRBV7-8 and TRBJ2-1, with 9 bases identical to TRBD2. There are 16 residues in the CDR3. The ends lost 5 bases at V and 9 bases at J; junction bases unmatched: 14. CDR1 and CDR2 from the germline V gene are SGHVS and FQNEAQ. Written as DNA, the CDR3 is TGTGCCAGCAGCCCCGACGGCGGGAGGGCCTTAGTTGAGCAGTTCTTC. Translated, it gives CASSPDGGRALVEQFF.

The gene calls are TRBV7-2 and TRBJ2-1; TRBD1 is a possible D gene (6 bases). This CDR3 contains 13 residues. Per the germline V gene, CDR1 is SGHTA and CDR2 is FQGNSA. The germline V and J ends were trimmed by 6 bases and 4 bases, with 10 bases remaining between them. CDR3 residues: CASRRTAYNEQFF. The DNA for the CDR3 is TGTGCCAGCAGACGGACAGCTTACAATGAGCAGTTCTTC.

CDR3 residues: CASSPLDRQFF. The DNA for the CDR3 is TGTGCCAGCAGCCCCCTTGATAGGCAGTTCTTC. The V and J genes are TRBV7-2 and TRBJ2-1; D call uncertain. This CDR3 region has 11 residues. V lost 5 bases and J lost 12, with 11 bases in between. Looked up from germline, CDR1 is SGHTA and CDR2 is FQGNSA.

The chain employs TRBV19 and TRBJ2-1; D is perhaps TRBD2 (5 bases). Trimming pared 3 bases from V and 13 bases from J, leaving 13 bases between. Germline CDR1 reads LNHDA; CDR2 reads SQIVND (reference sequence). The CDR3 is made up of 12 amino acids. This chain's CDR3 is CASSIVRAEQFF. The CDR3 DNA is TGTGCCAGTAGTATCGTGAGGGCCGAACAGTTCTTC.